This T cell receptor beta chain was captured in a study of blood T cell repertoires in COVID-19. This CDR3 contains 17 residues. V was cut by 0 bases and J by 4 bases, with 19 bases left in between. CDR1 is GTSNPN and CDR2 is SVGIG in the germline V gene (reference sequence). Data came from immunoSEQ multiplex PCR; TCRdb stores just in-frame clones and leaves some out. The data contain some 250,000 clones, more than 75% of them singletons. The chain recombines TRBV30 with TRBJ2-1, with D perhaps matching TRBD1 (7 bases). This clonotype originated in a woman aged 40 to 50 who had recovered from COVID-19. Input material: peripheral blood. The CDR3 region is CAWSVLWGDSFYNEQFF. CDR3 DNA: TGTGCCTGGAGTGTACTGTGGGGGGACAGCTTTTACAATGAGCAGTTCTTC.